This T cell receptor beta chain was sequenced in a study of T-cell memory formation after mild COVID-19. Employing constant-segment primers, 5'RACE generated TCR alpha and TCR beta cDNA libraries bearing sample barcodes and UMIs. TCRdb redid the calling of the 5' RACE reads with MiXCR, one entry per CDR3 protein. The table has hundreds of thousands of distinct CDR3 sequences, under 25% seen once. Sample: PBMCs or a T cell subset sorted from them (not recorded which). This TCR was sampled from an adult woman who had mild COVID-19 (a few samples of this study predate the infection). Cell type and time point are not known.

CDR3 DNA: TGTGCCAGCATTCCCGCGCTGGGCGGGAGTGGATACAATGAGCAGTTCTTC. Residues: CASIPALGGSGYNEQFF. The J gene is TRBJ2-1, the V gene TRBV12-3 or TRBV12-4; 7 bases agree with TRBD2. The CDR3 has 17 residues. Trimming removed 7 bases from V and 4 bases from J; junction bases left unmatched: 16.